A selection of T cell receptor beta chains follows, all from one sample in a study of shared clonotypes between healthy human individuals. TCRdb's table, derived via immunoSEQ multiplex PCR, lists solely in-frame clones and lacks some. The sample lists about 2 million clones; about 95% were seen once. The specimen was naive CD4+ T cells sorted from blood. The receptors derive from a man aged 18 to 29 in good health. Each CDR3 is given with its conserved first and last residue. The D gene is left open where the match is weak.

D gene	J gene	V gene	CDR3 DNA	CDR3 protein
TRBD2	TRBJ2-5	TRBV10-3	TGTGCCATCAGTGGGCTAGCGGGGGCCGAGACCCAGTACTTC	CAISGLAGAETQYF
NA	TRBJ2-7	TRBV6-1	TGTGCCAGCAGCAGAGGGCCCACTCCCGACCTCGAGCAGTACTTC	CASSRGPTPDLEQYF
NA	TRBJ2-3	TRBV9	TGTGCCAGCAGCGTAGAAAAACCAGATACGCAGTATTTT	CASSVEKPDTQYF
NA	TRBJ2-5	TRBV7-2	TGTGCCAGCAGCCAGCACGGAGGGGCCGGGATTGTGACCCAGTACTTC	CASSQHGGAGIVTQYF
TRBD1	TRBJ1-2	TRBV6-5	TGTGCCAGCAGCTGGGACAGCTCCTATGGCTACACCTTC	CASSWDSSYGYTF
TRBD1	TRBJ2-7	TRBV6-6	TGTGCCGCGCTCGGGACAGGGGCCGAGCAGTACTTC	CAALGTGAEQYF
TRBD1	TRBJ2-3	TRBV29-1	TGCAGCGTAGGGACAGGGGAAGGAGATACGCAGTATTTT	CSVGTGEGDTQYF
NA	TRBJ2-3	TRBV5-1	TGCGCCAGCAGCTTTGCCCAGTCCTCTAGCACAGATACGCAGTATTTT	CASSFAQSSSTDTQYF
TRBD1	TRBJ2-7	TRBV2	TGTGCCAGCAGTCAGGCCGGGACAGGGGGCGGCTACGAGCAGTACTTC	CASSQAGTGGGYEQYF
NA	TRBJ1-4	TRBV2	TGTGCCAGCCGGGACCTAGAAGAAAAACTGTTTTTT	CASRDLEEKLFF
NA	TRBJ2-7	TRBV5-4	TGTGCCAGCAGCTTCCACCTTAGCTACGAGCAGTACTTC	CASSFHLSYEQYF
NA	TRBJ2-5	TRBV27	TGTGCCAGCAGGATTATGGGCAGGCCTCAAGAGACCCAGTACTTC	CASRIMGRPQETQYF
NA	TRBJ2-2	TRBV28	TGTGCCACCCGGGTTTTCACCGGGGAGCTGTTTTTT	CATRVFTGELFF
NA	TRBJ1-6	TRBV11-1	TGTGCCAGCAGCTTACGGCCAGACTATAATTCACCCCTCCACTTT	CASSLRPDYNSPLHF
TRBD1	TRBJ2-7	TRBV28	TGTGCCAGCAGTTTGGGGACAGTGGGATCTTACGAGCAGTACTTC	CASSLGTVGSYEQYF
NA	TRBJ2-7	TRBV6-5	TGTGCCAGCAGTCCGGGGACGTTTGCCTACGAGCAGTACTTC	CASSPGTFAYEQYF
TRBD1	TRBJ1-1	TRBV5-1	TGCGCCAGCAGACCCACAGGGGTGAATTTAGCTTTCTTT	CASRPTGVNLAFF